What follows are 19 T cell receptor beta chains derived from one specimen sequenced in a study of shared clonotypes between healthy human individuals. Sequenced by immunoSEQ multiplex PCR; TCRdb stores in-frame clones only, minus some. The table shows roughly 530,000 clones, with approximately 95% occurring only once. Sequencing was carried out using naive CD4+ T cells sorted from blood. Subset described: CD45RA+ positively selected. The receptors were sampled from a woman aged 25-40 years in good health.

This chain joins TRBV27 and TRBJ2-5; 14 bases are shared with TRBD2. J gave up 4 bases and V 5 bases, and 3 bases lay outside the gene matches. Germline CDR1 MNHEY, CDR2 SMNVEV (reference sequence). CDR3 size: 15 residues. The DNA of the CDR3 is TGTGCCAGCAGTGGACTAGCGGGAGGCGCAGAGACCCAGTACTTC. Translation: CASSGLAGGAETQYF.

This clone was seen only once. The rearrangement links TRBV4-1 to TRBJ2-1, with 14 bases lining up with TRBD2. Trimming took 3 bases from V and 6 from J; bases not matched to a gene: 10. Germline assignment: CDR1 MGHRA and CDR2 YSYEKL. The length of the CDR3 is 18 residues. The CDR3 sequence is CASSHTGTSGSLINEQFF. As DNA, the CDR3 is TGCGCCAGCAGCCACACCGGGACTAGCGGGAGCCTTATCAATGAGCAGTTCTTC.

CDR3 in amino acids: CAWSMGVETQYF. The CDR3, as DNA: TGTGCCTGGAGTATGGGGGTCGAGACCCAGTACTTC. This chain joins TRBV30 and TRBJ2-5, with D perhaps assigned TRBD1 or TRBD2 (5 bases each). Trimming took 2 bases from V and 5 from J, leaving 9 bases between them. Germline V lookup: CDR1 GTSNPN, CDR2 SVGIG (reference sequence). There are 12 residues in the CDR3.

The CDR3 coding sequence is TGTGCCAGCAGGATTGGAAACAGGGACGGCGAGCAGTACTTC. Its protein is CASRIGNRDGEQYF. The chain couples TRBV7-9 to TRBJ2-7, with D maybe TRBD1 (6 bases). Trimming stripped 6 bases from V and 6 bases from J, with 18 bases between. Germline loops: CDR1 SEHNR, CDR2 FQNEAQ (reference sequence). The CDR3 has 14 residues.

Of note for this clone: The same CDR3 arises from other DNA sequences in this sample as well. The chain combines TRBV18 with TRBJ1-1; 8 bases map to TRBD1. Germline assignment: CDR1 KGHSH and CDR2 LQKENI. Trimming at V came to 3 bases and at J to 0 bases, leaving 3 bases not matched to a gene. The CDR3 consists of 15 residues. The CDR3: CASSPPTGVNTEAFF. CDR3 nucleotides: TGTGCCAGCTCACCCCCGACAGGGGTGAACACTGAAGCTTTCTTT.

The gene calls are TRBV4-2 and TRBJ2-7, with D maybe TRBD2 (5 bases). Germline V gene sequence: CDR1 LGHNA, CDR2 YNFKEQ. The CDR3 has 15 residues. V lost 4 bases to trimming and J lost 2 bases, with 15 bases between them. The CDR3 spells CASSLLSSPTYEQYF. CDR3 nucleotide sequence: TGTGCCAGCAGCCTTCTTTCTAGCCCCACCTACGAGCAGTACTTC.

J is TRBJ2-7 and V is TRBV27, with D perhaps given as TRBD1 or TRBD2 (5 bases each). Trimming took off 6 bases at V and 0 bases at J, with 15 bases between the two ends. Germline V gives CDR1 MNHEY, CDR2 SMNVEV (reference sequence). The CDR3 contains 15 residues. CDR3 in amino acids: CASRPGTLSSYEQYF. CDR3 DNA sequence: TGTGCCAGCAGACCCGGGACCTTGAGCTCCTACGAGCAGTACTTC.

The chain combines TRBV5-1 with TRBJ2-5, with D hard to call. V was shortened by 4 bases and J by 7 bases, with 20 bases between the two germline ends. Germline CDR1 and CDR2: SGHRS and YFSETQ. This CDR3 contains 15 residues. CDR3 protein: CASSGPGPNWATQYF. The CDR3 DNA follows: TGCGCCAGCAGCGGACCGGGCCCGAATTGGGCGACCCAGTACTTC.

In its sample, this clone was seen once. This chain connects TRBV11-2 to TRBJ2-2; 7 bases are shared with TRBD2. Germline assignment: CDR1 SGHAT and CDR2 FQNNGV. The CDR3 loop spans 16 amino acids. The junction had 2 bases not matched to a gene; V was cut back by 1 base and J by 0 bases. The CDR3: CASSLGSGANTGELFF. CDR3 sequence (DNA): TGTGCCAGCAGCTTAGGGAGCGGGGCGAACACCGGGGAGCTGTTTTTT.

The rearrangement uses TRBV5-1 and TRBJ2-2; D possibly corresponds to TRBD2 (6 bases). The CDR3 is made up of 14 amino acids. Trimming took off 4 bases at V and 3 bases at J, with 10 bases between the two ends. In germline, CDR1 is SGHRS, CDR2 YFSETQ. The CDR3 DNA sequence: TGCGCCAGCAGCGCATCGGGGGACACCGGGGAGCTGTTTTTT. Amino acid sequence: CASSASGDTGELFF.

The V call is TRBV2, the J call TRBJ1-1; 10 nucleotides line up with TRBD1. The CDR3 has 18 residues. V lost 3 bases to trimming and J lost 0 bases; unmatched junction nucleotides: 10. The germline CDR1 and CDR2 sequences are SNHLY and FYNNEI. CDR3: CASSDWVLTGGLNTEAFF. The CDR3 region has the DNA TGTGCCAGCAGTGATTGGGTCCTGACAGGGGGCCTGAACACTGAAGCTTTCTTT.

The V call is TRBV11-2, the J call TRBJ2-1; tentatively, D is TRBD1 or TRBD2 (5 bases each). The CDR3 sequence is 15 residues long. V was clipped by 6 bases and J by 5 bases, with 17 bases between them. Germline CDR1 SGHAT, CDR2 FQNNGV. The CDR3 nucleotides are TGTGCCAGCAGGCGTATCAAGGGGAGCCACAATGAGCAGTTCTTC. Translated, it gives CASRRIKGSHNEQFF.

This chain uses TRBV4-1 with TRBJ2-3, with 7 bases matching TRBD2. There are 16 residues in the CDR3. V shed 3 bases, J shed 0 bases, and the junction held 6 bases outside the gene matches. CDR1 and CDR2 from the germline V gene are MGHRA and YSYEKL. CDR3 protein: CASSHKRGTSTDTQYF. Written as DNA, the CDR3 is TGCGCCAGCAGCCACAAGCGGGGAACTAGCACAGATACGCAGTATTTT.

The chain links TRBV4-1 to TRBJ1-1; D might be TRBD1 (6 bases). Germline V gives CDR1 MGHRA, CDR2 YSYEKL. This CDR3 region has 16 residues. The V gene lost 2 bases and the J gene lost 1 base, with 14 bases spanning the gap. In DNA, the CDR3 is TGCGCCAGCAGCCAACGCCTCTCGACAGGGAACACTGAAGCTTTCTTT. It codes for CASSQRLSTGNTEAFF.

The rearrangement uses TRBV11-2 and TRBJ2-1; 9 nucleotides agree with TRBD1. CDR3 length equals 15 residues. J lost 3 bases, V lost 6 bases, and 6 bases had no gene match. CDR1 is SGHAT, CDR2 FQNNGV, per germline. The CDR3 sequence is CASRQPGQGYNEQFF. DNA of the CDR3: TGTGCCAGCAGGCAGCCGGGACAGGGCTACAATGAGCAGTTCTTC.

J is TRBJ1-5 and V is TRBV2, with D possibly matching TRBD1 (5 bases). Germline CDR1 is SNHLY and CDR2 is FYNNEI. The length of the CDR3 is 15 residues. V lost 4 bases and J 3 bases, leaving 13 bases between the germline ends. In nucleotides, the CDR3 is TGTGCCAGCAGTGTTCAGGGTCAGAACAATCAGCCCCAGCATTTT. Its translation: CASSVQGQNNQPQHF.

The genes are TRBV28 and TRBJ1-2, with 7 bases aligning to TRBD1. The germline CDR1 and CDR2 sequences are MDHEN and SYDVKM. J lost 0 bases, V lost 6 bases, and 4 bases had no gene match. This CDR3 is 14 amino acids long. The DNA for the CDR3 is TGTGCCAGCAGCACGACAGGGACTAACTATGGCTACACCTTC. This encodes CASSTTGTNYGYTF.

DNA for the CDR3: TGTGCCAGCAGCTTAACCGGGACTAGCGGGGGTGTTGATACGCAGTATTTT. Protein: CASSLTGTSGGVDTQYF. The chain joins TRBV5-4 to TRBJ2-3; 14 nucleotides align to TRBD2. V was pared by 2 bases and J by 6 bases, with 8 bases of the junction left unmatched. This CDR3 spans 17 amino acids. Germline assignment: CDR1 SGHNT and CDR2 YYREEE (reference sequence). Based on the CDR3 plus reference TRBV5-4 and TRBJ2-3, the full variable domain is ETGVTQSPTHLIKTRGQQVTLRCSSQSGHNTVSWYQQALGQGPQFIFQYYREEENGRGNFPPRFSGLQFPNYSSELNVNALELDDSALYLCASSLTGTSGGVDTQYFGPGTRLTVL.

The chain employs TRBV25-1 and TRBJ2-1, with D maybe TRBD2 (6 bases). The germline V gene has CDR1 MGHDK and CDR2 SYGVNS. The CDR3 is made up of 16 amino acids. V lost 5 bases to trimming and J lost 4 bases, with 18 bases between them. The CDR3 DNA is TGTGCCAGCAGTACGGGCCTGTTAGCGGCTTACAATGAGCAGTTCTTC. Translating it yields CASSTGLLAAYNEQFF.